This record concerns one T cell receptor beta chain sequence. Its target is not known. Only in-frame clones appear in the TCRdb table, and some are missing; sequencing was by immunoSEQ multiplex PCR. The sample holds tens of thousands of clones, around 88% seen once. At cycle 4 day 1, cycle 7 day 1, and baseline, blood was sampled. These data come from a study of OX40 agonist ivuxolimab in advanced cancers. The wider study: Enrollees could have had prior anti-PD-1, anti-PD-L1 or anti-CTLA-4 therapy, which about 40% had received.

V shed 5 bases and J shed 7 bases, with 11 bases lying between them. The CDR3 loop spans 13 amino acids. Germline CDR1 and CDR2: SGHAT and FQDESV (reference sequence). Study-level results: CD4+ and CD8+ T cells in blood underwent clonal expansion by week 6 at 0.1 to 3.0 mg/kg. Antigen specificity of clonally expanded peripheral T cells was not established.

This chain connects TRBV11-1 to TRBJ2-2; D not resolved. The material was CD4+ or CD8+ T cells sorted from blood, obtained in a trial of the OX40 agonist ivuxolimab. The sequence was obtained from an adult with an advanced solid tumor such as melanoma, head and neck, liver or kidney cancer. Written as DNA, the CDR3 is TGTGCCAGCAGCCGACTTACTGTCGGGGAGCTGTTTTTT. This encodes CASSRLTVGELFF.